This T cell receptor beta chain appears in the sequencing data of a study of blood T cell repertoires in COVID-19. For the study at large: The United States, Italy and Spain were the sources of the acute and convalescent COVID-19 samples.

The count of this clone is one. Its ends do not fully match the called genes, so a read error is possible. Per germline, CDR1 SEHNR and CDR2 FQNEAQ (reference sequence). The CDR3 is 14 residues long. Participants came from fewer than 25 US areas, aged roughly 18 to 89 years. Clinical histories supplied by participants themselves formed the basis of cohort assignment. Clones were read by immunoSEQ multiplex PCR, and TCRdb kept only the in-frame ones, dropping some. The table shows roughly 160,000 clones, with 65% to 85% occurring only once. Sample: PBMCs or T cells enriched from blood (not recorded which). V usage is TRBV7-9 and J usage is TRBJ2-1, with D possibly matching TRBD2 (6 bases). The origin of this receptor is a middle-aged woman with acute COVID-19. CDR3 region: CASSGWDSDNEQFF. The CDR3 DNA reads TGTGCCAGCAGCGGATGGGACTCCGACAATGAGCAGTTCTTC.